This T cell receptor beta chain was captured in a study of OX40 agonist ivuxolimab in advanced cancers. Across the study: Partial responses occurred in three patients (one hepatocellular carcinoma, two cutaneous melanoma).

CDR1 is LNHDA and CDR2 is SQIVND in the germline V gene (reference sequence). V shed 6 bases and J 2 bases; nucleotides not matched to a gene: 5. This CDR3 spans 14 amino acids. With respect to this clone: The antigen remains undetermined.

Generated by immunoSEQ multiplex PCR, the TCRdb table keeps only in-frame clones and is missing some. This table holds around 25,000 clones, about 80% found once. Study-wide results and limits: In general, CD8+ T cells held more expanded clones than CD4+ did, on average.

This chain connects TRBV19 to TRBJ1-2; 8 bases are a match to TRBD1. The specimen comprised CD4+ or CD8+ T cells sorted from blood, sampled in a trial of the OX40 agonist ivuxolimab. The clonotype originates from an adult with an advanced solid tumor such as melanoma, head and neck, liver or kidney cancer. CDR3 residues: CASRNRGYNYGYTF. The CDR3 DNA is TGTGCCAGTAGAAACAGGGGGTACAACTATGGCTACACCTTC. Filled out from reference TRBV19 and TRBJ1-2, the complete variable domain reads DGGITQSPKYLFRKEGQNVTLSCEQNLNHDAMYWYRQDPGQGLRLIYYSQIVNDFQKGDIAEGYSVSREKKESFPLTVTSAQKNPTAFYLCASRNRGYNYGYTFGSGTRLTVV.